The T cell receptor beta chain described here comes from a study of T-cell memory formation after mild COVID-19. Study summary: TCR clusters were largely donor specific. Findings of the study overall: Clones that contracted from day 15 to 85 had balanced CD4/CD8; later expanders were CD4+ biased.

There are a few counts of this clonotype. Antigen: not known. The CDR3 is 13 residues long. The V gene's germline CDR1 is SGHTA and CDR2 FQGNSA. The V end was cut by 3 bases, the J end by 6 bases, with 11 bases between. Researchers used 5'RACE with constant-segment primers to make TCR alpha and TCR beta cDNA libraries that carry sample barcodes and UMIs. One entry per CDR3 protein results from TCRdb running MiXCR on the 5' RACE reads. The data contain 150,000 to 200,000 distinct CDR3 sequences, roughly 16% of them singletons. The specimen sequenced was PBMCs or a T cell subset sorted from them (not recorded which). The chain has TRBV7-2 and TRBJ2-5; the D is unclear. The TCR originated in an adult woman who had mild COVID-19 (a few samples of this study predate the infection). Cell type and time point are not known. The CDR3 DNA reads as TGTGCCAGCAGCTTCGGAGTCGTGCAGACCCAGTACTTC. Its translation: CASSFGVVQTQYF.